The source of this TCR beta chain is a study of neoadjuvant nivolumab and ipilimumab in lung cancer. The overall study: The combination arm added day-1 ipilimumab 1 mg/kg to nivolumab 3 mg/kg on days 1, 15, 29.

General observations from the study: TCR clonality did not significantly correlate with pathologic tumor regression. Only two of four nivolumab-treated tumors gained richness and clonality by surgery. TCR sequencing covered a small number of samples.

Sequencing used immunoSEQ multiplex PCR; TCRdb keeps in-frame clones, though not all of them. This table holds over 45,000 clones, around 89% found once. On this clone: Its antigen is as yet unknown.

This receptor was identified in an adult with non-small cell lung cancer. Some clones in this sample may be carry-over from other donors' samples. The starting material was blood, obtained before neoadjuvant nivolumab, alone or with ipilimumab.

Here the CDR3 reads CASSPGTANEKLFF. CDR3 in DNA: TGTGCCAGCTCACCCGGTACTGCTAATGAAAAACTGTTTTTT. The chain recombines TRBV18 with TRBJ1-4, with D unresolved. Germline CDR1 reads KGHSH; CDR2 reads LQKENI. This CDR3 has 14 amino acids. Between the trimmed V and J ends, which lost 3 bases and 3 bases, there was a span of 8 bases.